This T cell receptor (beta chain) derives from a study of T-cell reconstitution after alpha-beta-depleted transplantation in children. Preparation of the TCRbeta library involved a method that used unique molecular identifiers. TCRdb re-analysed the PCR reads in MiXCR, keeping a single row per CDR3 protein. The table records 360,000 or so distinct CDR3 sequences, around 21% of them present only once. A few counts support this clonotype. The CDR3 extends over 15 amino acids. Germline CDR1 and CDR2: SGDLS and YYNGEE. Losses at the gene ends were 4 bases for V and 3 bases for J; bases not matched to a gene: 10.

This TCR came from a human donor who donated a stem cell graft to a child with acute myeloid leukemia. This sequence joins TRBV9 and TRBJ2-7, with TRBD1 matching 7 bases. The material was PBMCs from the stem cell graft donor, obtained from the stem cell graft. The CDR3 nucleotides read TGTGCCAGCAGCCCCTCGACAGGGATTAGCTACGAGCAGTACTTC. The encoded protein is CASSPSTGISYEQYF. The whole variable domain, filled in from reference TRBV9 and TRBJ2-7, reads DSGVTQTPKHLITATGQRVTLRCSPRSGDLSVYWYQQSLDQGLQFLIQYYNGEERAKGNILERFSAQQFPDLHSELNLSSLELGDSALYFCASSPSTGISYEQYFGPGTRLTVT.